These 13 T cell receptor beta chains share one sample of origin, sequenced in a study of OX40 agonist ivuxolimab in advanced cancers. TCRdb's copy holds only in-frame clones and misses some; the assay was immunoSEQ multiplex PCR. The sample carries 95,000 to 150,000 clones, roughly nine tenths recorded once. The material was CD4+ or CD8+ T cells sorted from blood, obtained in a trial of the OX40 agonist ivuxolimab. The source is an adult with an advanced solid tumor such as melanoma, head and neck, liver or kidney cancer.

This clone was detected ten times or more. The chain joins TRBV4-1 to TRBJ1-2; possible D gene TRBD1, 5 bases. The CDR3 loop spans 12 amino acids. The V end was cut by 4 bases, the J end by 8 bases, with 11 bases between. Germline CDR1 and CDR2: MGHRA and YSYEKL. CDR3 DNA sequence: TGCGCCAGCAGCCCTCACGGGGCCGGCTACACCTTC. Residues: CASSPHGAGYTF.

This clone was counted only a few times. This sequence joins TRBV2 and TRBJ2-2; D unclear. Between the trimmed V and J ends, which lost 4 bases and 2 bases, there was a span of 2 bases. The germline V gene has CDR1 SNHLY and CDR2 FYNNEI. CDR3 length: 12 amino acids. Here the CDR3 DNA reads TGTGCCAGCAGTGTCAACACCGGGGAGCTGTTTTTT. It yields the protein CASSVNTGELFF.

The chain recombines TRBV9 with TRBJ2-3; perhaps TRBD1 as D (6 bases). The CDR3 has 12 residues. V lost 7 bases and J 3 bases, leaving 9 bases between the germline ends. Looked up from germline, CDR1 is SGDLS and CDR2 is YYNGEE. CDR3 DNA: TGTGCCAGCGGCAGGGGTACAGATACGCAGTATTTT. This sequence encodes CASGRGTDTQYF.

The chain carries TRBV19 and TRBJ1-2; TRBD1 aligns across 7 bases. With 8 bases clipped from V and 2 bases from J, the junction kept 5 bases outside the gene matches. The CDR3 consists of 13 residues. The germline V gene has CDR1 LNHDA and CDR2 SQIVND (reference sequence). As DNA, the CDR3 is TGTGCCAGTTCGGGACAGACGAACTATGGCTACACCTTC. Translating it yields CASSGQTNYGYTF.

CDR3 DNA sequence: TGTGCCAGCAGCTTTAGCGGAACTGAAGCTTTCTTT. Translation gives CASSFSGTEAFF. This chain links TRBV7-2 with TRBJ1-1, with D unclear. V gave up 3 bases and J gave up 5 bases, with 7 bases separating them. The CDR3 consists of 12 residues. Germline values: CDR1 SGHTA, CDR2 FQGNSA.

The chain joins TRBV28 to TRBJ1-2; no firm D call. The V end lost 5 bases, the J end lost 4 bases, and 11 bases lay between the germline ends. Germline V gene sequence: CDR1 MDHEN, CDR2 SYDVKM. The CDR3 is made up of 13 amino acids. The CDR3 nucleotides are TGTGCCAGCAGTCTGCCCCCGACCTATGGCTACACCTTC. This gives the protein CASSLPPTYGYTF.

As for this clone: An end of the junction does not agree with germline; a read error may underlie this. The V call is TRBV7-7, the J call TRBJ2-5; D assignment may be TRBD1 or TRBD2 (6 bases each). Germline assignment: CDR1 SSHAT and CDR2 FNYEAQ (reference sequence). This CDR3 has 14 residues. The CDR3 DNA follows: TGTGCTAGCAGCTTAGGAGGGGGGCAAGAGACCCAGTACTTC. Its translation: CASSLGGGQETQYF. Combining the CDR3 with reference TRBV7-7 and TRBJ2-5 gives the whole variable domain GAGVSQSPRYKVTKRGQDVTLRCDPISSHATLYWYQQALGQGPEFLTYFNYEAQPDKSGLPSDRFSAERPEGSISTLTIQRTEQRDSAMYRCASSLGGGQETQYFGPGTRLLVL.

The chain employs TRBV27 and TRBJ2-5, with D possibly being TRBD1 (6 bases). V lost 8 bases and J lost 7, with 17 bases in between. CDR3 length: 13 amino acids. Germline V lookup: CDR1 MNHEY, CDR2 SMNVEV (reference sequence). CDR3 sequence: CASRGSGAVTQYF. CDR3 sequence (DNA): TGTGCCAGCCGAGGGTCAGGGGCTGTGACCCAGTACTTC.

This sequence joins TRBV6-5 and TRBJ2-1; D gene ambiguous. The CDR3 totals 11 residues. V lost 9 bases to trimming and J lost 12 bases, with 15 bases between them. CDR1 and CDR2 (germline): MNHEY, SVGAGI. CDR3 in amino acids: CASRTAKWQFF. CDR3 nucleotide sequence: TGTGCCAGTCGTACAGCTAAGTGGCAGTTCTTC.

The table lists this clone with a count of one. Sequence at one end of the junction differs from germline and may be a read error. Other DNA sequences in this sample translate to the same CDR3. The rearrangement links TRBV29-1 to TRBJ1-4; the D gene is possibly TRBD1 (5 bases). Germline V gene data show CDR1 as SQVTM and CDR2 as ANQGSEA. The CDR3 runs 12 residues. The CDR3 spells CSVEGRDEKLFF. The CDR3, as DNA: TGCAGTGTTGAAGGGCGGGACGAAAAACTGTTTTTT.

The chain combines TRBV25-1 with TRBJ1-4, with 10 positions matching TRBD1. V was clipped by 4 bases and J by 5 bases; unmatched bases: 1. This CDR3 comprises 14 residues. Germline V CDR1 and CDR2: MGHDK, SYGVNS. The CDR3 sequence is CASSVGQGNEKLFF. DNA for the CDR3: TGTGCCAGCAGTGTGGGACAGGGGAATGAAAAACTGTTTTTT.

The rearrangement uses TRBV11-2 and TRBJ1-2; tentative D call: TRBD1 (6 bases). Per germline, CDR1 SGHAT and CDR2 FQNNGV. V gave up 5 bases and J gave up 6 bases, with 22 bases separating them. This CDR3 comprises 16 residues. CDR3 residues: CASSPQDRLPGDGYTF. The CDR3 DNA sequence: TGTGCCAGCAGCCCCCAGGACCGACTACCAGGGGATGGCTACACCTTC.

This clone was detected only once. J is TRBJ2-7 and V is TRBV9; unclear D gene. CDR1 and CDR2 (germline): SGDLS, YYNGEE. V gave up 4 bases and J gave up 3 bases, with 11 bases separating them. This CDR3 has 13 residues. The CDR3 DNA sequence: TGTGCCAGCAGCCCCCTTCCCAACTACGAGCAGTACTTC. It is translated as CASSPLPNYEQYF.